The 16 T cell receptor beta chains presented below share a single source sample, sequenced in a study of vaccination and CD4 T cells after COVID-19. Their cognate antigens are unknown. Oncomine TCR Beta short-read sequencing was applied to DNA from cultured CD4+ T cells. TCRdb re-derived calls from the PCR reads in MiXCR, one entry per CDR3 protein. In the table there are 13,000 or so distinct CDR3 sequences, about 50% of which are singletons. Sample treatment: roughly ten-day PBMC culture with coronavirus spike peptide pools or control peptides (ViraFEST assay). The specimen sequenced was CD4+ T cells from blood, cultured in vitro. Receptors were obtained from a human donor who had recovered from COVID-19.

This clonotype was recorded only once. The chain joins TRBV5-1 to TRBJ2-7; D possibly corresponds to TRBD1 (6 bases). Deletions cut 0 bases from V and 6 bases from J, with 13 bases between. Germline values: CDR1 SGHRS, CDR2 YFSETQ. The CDR3 sequence is 14 residues long. This CDR3 reads CASSLEQGLSEQYF. CDR3 in DNA: TGCGCCAGCAGCTTGGAACAGGGTTTGAGCGAGCAGTACTTC.

The gene calls are TRBV24-1 and TRBJ2-1, with TRBD1 identical over 9 bases. Trimming removed 3 bases from V and 8 bases from J; junction bases left unmatched: 16. Germline values: CDR1 KGHDR, CDR2 SFDVKD. The CDR3 covers 18 residues. CDR3 residues: CATSDRPRPGQGRDEQFF. DNA of the CDR3: TGTGCCACCAGTGATAGGCCCCGACCGGGACAGGGTCGCGATGAGCAGTTCTTC.

The chain is built from TRBV18 and TRBJ2-3; TRBD2 agrees at 11 bases. CDR3 size: 16 residues. CDR1 and CDR2 (germline): KGHSH, LQKENI. The V segment lost 5 bases and the J segment 2 bases; nucleotides outside the gene matches: 6. The CDR3 coding sequence is TGTGCCAGCTCATTCAGACTAGCGGGGACCACAGATACGCAGTATTTT. Translated: CASSFRLAGTTDTQYF.

The chain employs TRBV30 and TRBJ2-2; tentatively, D is TRBD1 or TRBD2 (5 bases each). The V end lost 8 bases, the J end lost 5 bases, and 12 bases lay between the germline ends. Germline lookup yields CDR1 GTSNPN and CDR2 SVGIG (reference sequence). The CDR3 extends over 12 amino acids. The CDR3 nucleotides are TGTGCCGGGGGTGTTCGTACCGGGGAGCTGTTTTTT. Protein sequence: CAGGVRTGELFF.

J is TRBJ1-2 and V is TRBV12-3 or TRBV12-4; 8 nucleotides line up with TRBD1. The CDR3 loop spans 13 amino acids. V lost 5 bases, J lost 4 bases, and 3 bases stayed unmatched. CDR3 amino acids: CASSPTGGYGYTF. CDR3 coding DNA: TGTGCCAGCAGTCCCACAGGGGGCTATGGCTACACCTTC.

This chain uses TRBV19 with TRBJ1-2, with 9 bases lining up with TRBD1. Per the germline V gene, CDR1 is LNHDA and CDR2 is SQIVND (reference sequence). CDR3 length: 13 residues. V lost 6 bases, J lost 8 bases, and 7 bases stayed unmatched. CDR3 residues: CASSPGDRDGYTF. The CDR3 bases are TGTGCCAGTAGCCCCGGGGACAGGGACGGCTACACCTTC.

The chain carries TRBV19 and TRBJ2-3; the D call may be TRBD1 or TRBD2 (5 bases each). CDR1 is LNHDA, CDR2 SQIVND, per germline (reference sequence). The ends were cut back, 1 base at V and 4 bases at J, with 6 bases in the middle. The CDR3 has 13 residues. The CDR3 spells CASSIGDADTQYF. The CDR3 DNA follows: TGTGCCAGTAGTATAGGGGACGCAGATACGCAGTATTTT. The complete variable domain, with remaining parts taken from reference TRBV19 and TRBJ2-3, reads DGGITQSPKYLFRKEGQNVTLSCEQNLNHDAMYWYRQDPGQGLRLIYYSQIVNDFQKGDIAEGYSVSREKKESFPLTVTSAQKNPTAFYLCASSIGDADTQYFGPGTRLTVL.

The chain has TRBV30 and TRBJ1-6; 7 bases are a match to TRBD1. CDR3 size: 16 residues. The V and J ends lost 5 bases and 9 bases, in that order; junction bases with no gene match: 16. Per germline, CDR1 GTSNPN and CDR2 SVGIG (reference sequence). This chain's CDR3 is CAWSDRESRWGSPLHF. The CDR3 DNA follows: TGTGCCTGGTCAGACAGGGAGAGTCGCTGGGGTTCACCCCTCCACTTT.

The chain links TRBV6-5 to TRBJ1-3; no clear D. The germline V gene has CDR1 MNHEY and CDR2 SVGAGI. This CDR3 is 15 amino acids long. Trimming stripped 6 bases from V and 0 bases from J, with 12 bases between. The CDR3 loop reads CASSYRRSSGNTIYF. The CDR3 region has the DNA TGTGCCAGCAGCTACCGAAGAAGCTCTGGAAACACCATATATTTT.

This chain uses TRBV6-1 with TRBJ2-7, with D possibly matching TRBD2 (6 bases). V was shortened by 10 bases and J by 9 bases, with 19 bases between the two germline ends. The CDR3 length is 12 residues. Germline CDR1 MNHNS, CDR2 SASEGT. This CDR3 is CATGTPPLGQYF. Written as DNA, the CDR3 is TGTGCCACCGGGACTCCCCCCCTGGGGCAGTACTTC.

J is TRBJ1-3 and V is TRBV20-1, with D uncertain. The CDR3 is 13 amino acids. V lost 3 bases, J lost 0 bases, and 6 bases lay in between. Germline V lookup: CDR1 DFQATT, CDR2 SNEGSKA (reference sequence). The CDR3 reads CSASRGSGNTIYF. The CDR3 coding sequence is TGCAGTGCTAGTCGCGGCTCTGGAAACACCATATATTTT.

This clonotype was found a few times. This chain uses TRBV20-1 with TRBJ2-1; TRBD1 agrees at 8 bases. CDR3 length equals 15 residues. The J segment lost 6 bases and the V segment lost 3 bases, leaving 10 bases of the junction unmatched. Germline CDR1 DFQATT, CDR2 SNEGSKA (reference sequence). The CDR3 protein is CSARLYRGSGNEQFF. CDR3 nucleotide sequence: TGCAGTGCTAGGTTGTACAGGGGGTCTGGCAATGAGCAGTTCTTC.

This clonotype was observed a few times. The chain joins TRBV7-6 to TRBJ1-4; possible D gene TRBD1, 5 bases. The CDR3 contains 17 residues. V was cut by 1 base and J by 5 bases, with 17 bases left in between. Germline V gene sequence: CDR1 SGHVS, CDR2 FNYEAQ. The CDR3 is CASSLGWGRSGNEKLFF. The CDR3 coding sequence is TGTGCCAGCAGCTTAGGGTGGGGCCGCAGCGGGAATGAAAAACTGTTTTTT.

This chain links TRBV12-3 or TRBV12-4 with TRBJ2-7; the D gene is possibly TRBD1 (6 bases). The CDR3 is made up of 13 amino acids. V gave up 5 bases and J gave up 2 bases, with 10 bases separating them. CDR3 loop: CASSGSGAYEQYF. In DNA form, the CDR3 reads TGTGCCAGCAGTGGATCAGGGGCCTACGAGCAGTACTTC.

The chain recombines TRBV11-3 with TRBJ1-2; no definite D call. V was clipped by 3 bases and J by 4 bases, with 9 bases between them. The CDR3 covers 13 residues. Looked up from germline, CDR1 is SGHNT and CDR2 is YENEEA. CDR3 residues: CASSLNGPYGYTF. CDR3 nucleotide sequence: TGTGCCAGCAGCTTGAATGGCCCCTATGGCTACACCTTC.

Only a few counts were recorded for this clonotype. This sequence joins TRBV6-1 and TRBJ2-4; TRBD1 agrees at 9 bases. Germline V gives CDR1 MNHNS, CDR2 SASEGT. This CDR3 spans 14 amino acids. Trimming took 7 bases from V and 2 from J; bases not matched to a gene: 3. This CDR3 reads CASTGTGSKNIQYF. In DNA form, the CDR3 reads TGTGCCAGCACCGGGACAGGGTCCAAAAACATTCAGTACTTC.